These 14 T cell receptor beta chains came from one sample sequenced in a study of blood T cell repertoires in COVID-19. The data were produced by immunoSEQ multiplex PCR, yet TCRdb's version contains in-frame clones alone and is incomplete. The sample yields roughly 200,000 clones, 75% to 80% seen once. The sequencing input was peripheral blood. The receptors originated from a woman between 45 and 60 years old with active or convalescent COVID-19.

V gene TRBV30 combines with J gene TRBJ1-2, with 7 bases matching TRBD1. CDR1 GTSNPN and CDR2 SVGIG come from the germline V gene (reference sequence). This CDR3 region has 10 residues. In nucleotides, the CDR3 is TGTGCATCCCCAGGGGGTAGTGGCACCTTC. Protein sequence: CASPGGSGTF.

The rearrangement joins TRBV30 to TRBJ1-2; maybe TRBD1 (6 bases). This CDR3 has 15 amino acids. CDR1 GTSNPN and CDR2 SVGIG come from the germline V gene (reference sequence). V lost 8 bases to trimming and J lost 2 bases, with 21 bases between them. CDR3 coding DNA: TGTGCCCAAAGGGGTGTAAACAGGGAAAACTATGGCTACACCTTC. As protein: CAQRGVNRENYGYTF.

The chain is built from TRBV9 and TRBJ1-2; the match to TRBD1 covers 10 bases. The germline gives CDR1 SGDLS, CDR2 YYNGEE. Unmatched junction bases numbered 4, after V lost 3 bases and J lost 2 bases. This CDR3 is 15 amino acids long. CDR3 DNA sequence: TGTGCCAGCAGCGCCTGGGACAGGGGAAACTATGGCTACACCTTC. It yields the protein CASSAWDRGNYGYTF. The complete variable domain, with remaining parts taken from reference TRBV9 and TRBJ1-2, reads DSGVTQTPKHLITATGQRVTLRCSPRSGDLSVYWYQQSLDQGLQFLIQYYNGEERAKGNILERFSAQQFPDLHSELNLSSLELGDSALYFCASSAWDRGNYGYTFGSGTRLTVV.

The rearrangement uses TRBV7-2 and TRBJ2-2; TRBD1 aligns across 7 bases. The CDR3 is 16 residues long. The V gene's germline CDR1 is SGHTA and CDR2 FQGNSA. V gave up 4 bases and J gave up 0 bases; unmatched junction bases: 5. The CDR3 sequence: CASSYTGASNTGELFF. DNA of the CDR3: TGTGCCAGCAGCTATACAGGGGCCTCGAACACCGGGGAGCTGTTTTTT.

This chain links TRBV2 with TRBJ2-5; perhaps TRBD2 as D (5 bases). CDR3 length equals 12 residues. V was shortened by 8 bases and J by 4 bases, with 11 bases between the two germline ends. From germline, CDR1 is SNHLY and CDR2 FYNNEI. CDR3 in DNA: TGTGCCAGCGAGGGCTTCGGAGAGACCCAGTACTTC. Translation gives CASEGFGETQYF. The whole variable domain, filled in from reference TRBV2 and TRBJ2-5, reads EPEVTQTPSHQVTQMGQEVILRCVPISNHLYFYWYRQILGQKVEFLVSFYNNEISEKSEIFDDQFSVERPDGSNFTLKIRSTKLEDSAMYFCASEGFGETQYFGPGTRLLVL.

V gene TRBV29-1 combines with J gene TRBJ1-1, with 8 bases matching TRBD1. CDR1 is SQVTM and CDR2 is ANQGSEA in the germline V gene. This CDR3 has 14 residues. The V gene end was trimmed by 4 bases and the J gene end by 0 bases; junction bases not matched to a gene: 4. CDR3 protein: CSVVRDRMNTEAFF. CDR3 DNA sequence: TGCAGCGTTGTAAGGGACAGGATGAACACTGAAGCTTTCTTT.

The J gene is TRBJ2-1, the V gene TRBV28; TRBD2 aligns across 8 bases. The junction had 4 bases not matched to a gene; V was cut back by 4 bases and J by 5 bases. This CDR3 spans 14 amino acids. Germline CDR1 reads MDHEN; CDR2 reads SYDVKM. The CDR3 sequence is CASSYGLANNEQFF. The CDR3 coding sequence is TGTGCCAGCAGTTACGGACTAGCCAACAATGAGCAGTTCTTC.

The chain couples TRBV6-5 to TRBJ1-5; possibly TRBD1 for D (6 bases). The CDR3 has 16 amino acids. Trimming left V 4 bases short and J 1 base short, with 14 bases between. Germline CDR1 reads MNHEY; CDR2 reads SVGAGI. In nucleotides, the CDR3 is TGTGCCAGCAGTTGGGATACAGGGTACAGCAATCAGCCCCAGCATTTT. Encoded protein: CASSWDTGYSNQPQHF.

The chain is built from TRBV7-2 and TRBJ1-2; D not resolved. Germline values: CDR1 SGHTA, CDR2 FQGNSA. Trimming removed 4 bases from V and 8 bases from J, with 8 bases in between. CDR3 length equals 11 residues. CDR3 nucleotide sequence: TGTGCCAGCAGCTATGAGTGGGGCTACACCTTC. This encodes CASSYEWGYTF. Drawing the rest from reference TRBV7-2 and TRBJ1-2, the complete variable domain is GAGVSQSPSNKVTEKGKDVELRCDPISGHTALYWYRQSLGQGLEFLIYFQGNSAPDKSGLPSDRFSAERTGGSVSTLTIQRTQQEDSAVYLCASSYEWGYTFGSGTRLTVV.

The chain links TRBV11-2 to TRBJ1-4; perhaps TRBD1 as D (6 bases). The germline V and J ends were trimmed by 5 bases and 3 bases, with 10 bases remaining between them. CDR3 length: 14 residues. CDR1 and CDR2 from the germline V gene are SGHAT and FQNNGV. The CDR3 sequence is CASSRTVPNEKLFF. In nucleotides, the CDR3 is TGTGCCAGCAGCCGGACAGTTCCTAATGAAAAACTGTTTTTT.

The CDR3 nucleotides read TGTGCCACCAGCAGGTCTAATCCCGGCAGGTCAGGTGAAAAACTGTTTTTT. Amino acids: CATSRSNPGRSGEKLFF. The chain uses TRBV15 and TRBJ1-4; D is unresolved. V shed 3 bases and J shed 7 bases, with 21 bases lying between them. This CDR3 contains 17 residues. CDR1 and CDR2 from the germline V gene are LNHNV and YYDKDF (reference sequence).

The gene calls are TRBV7-6 and TRBJ1-4; TRBD1 is a possible D gene (5 bases). The germline V gene encodes CDR1 SGHVS and CDR2 FNYEAQ. CDR3 length: 15 residues. Trimming shortened V by 4 bases and J by 8 bases, and 17 bases separated the two germline ends. The CDR3 DNA follows: TGTGCCAGCAGCTCCAGGGAGGTCACGGGAGAAAAACTGTTTTTT. It is translated as CASSSREVTGEKLFF.

The chain joins TRBV29-1 to TRBJ2-1; a weak D match, TRBD1 (6 bases). The CDR3 contains 15 residues. The germline V gene encodes CDR1 SQVTM and CDR2 ANQGSEA. The V gene lost 0 bases and the J gene lost 7 bases, with 16 bases spanning the gap. The CDR3 nucleotides read TGCAGCGTTGAAGACAGTCCAGGGGCGGCAAATGAGCAGTTCTTC. It encodes CSVEDSPGAANEQFF.

V gene TRBV6-2 or TRBV6-3 combines with J gene TRBJ2-3, with 11 bases lining up with TRBD2. Germline V lookup: CDR1 MNHEY, CDR2 SVGEGT. This CDR3 has 15 residues. Trimming removed 6 bases from V and 2 bases from J; junction bases left unmatched: 4. This chain's CDR3 is CASSPSGRYTDTQYF. The CDR3 DNA reads TGTGCCAGCAGCCCTAGCGGGAGGTACACAGATACGCAGTATTTT.